The clone carrying this T cell receptor (beta chain) was recorded only once. The antigen remains unidentified. These data originate in a study of CD8+ T cells in alopecia areata. Study-level information: Treated patients swallowed 5 to 10 mg of oral tofacitinib twice daily.

Isolated RNA was reverse transcribed into cDNA used as the sequencing template. Sequencing used immunoSEQ multiplex PCR; TCRdb keeps in-frame clones, though not all of them. The table lists 150,000 to 200,000 clones, roughly 62% of them singletons. Treatment noted: oral pan-JAK inhibitor, 5-10 mg twice daily. Whole-study results and caveats: While tofacitinib was given, many expanded lesional clones persisted in scalp and blood.

Per germline, CDR1 GTSNPN and CDR2 SVGIG (reference sequence). CDR3 length equals 12 residues. The ends lost 4 bases at V and 8 bases at J; junction bases unmatched: 6. The input for sequencing was CD8+ T cells sorted from blood, taken at week 24, from a patient treated with tofacitinib. The chain carries TRBV30 and TRBJ1-2; 8 bases are a match to TRBD1. This clonotype was sampled from a human donor with alopecia areata. CDR3 amino acids: CAWTGGAEGYTF. In DNA, the CDR3 is TGTGCCTGGACAGGGGGCGCGGAAGGCTACACCTTC.